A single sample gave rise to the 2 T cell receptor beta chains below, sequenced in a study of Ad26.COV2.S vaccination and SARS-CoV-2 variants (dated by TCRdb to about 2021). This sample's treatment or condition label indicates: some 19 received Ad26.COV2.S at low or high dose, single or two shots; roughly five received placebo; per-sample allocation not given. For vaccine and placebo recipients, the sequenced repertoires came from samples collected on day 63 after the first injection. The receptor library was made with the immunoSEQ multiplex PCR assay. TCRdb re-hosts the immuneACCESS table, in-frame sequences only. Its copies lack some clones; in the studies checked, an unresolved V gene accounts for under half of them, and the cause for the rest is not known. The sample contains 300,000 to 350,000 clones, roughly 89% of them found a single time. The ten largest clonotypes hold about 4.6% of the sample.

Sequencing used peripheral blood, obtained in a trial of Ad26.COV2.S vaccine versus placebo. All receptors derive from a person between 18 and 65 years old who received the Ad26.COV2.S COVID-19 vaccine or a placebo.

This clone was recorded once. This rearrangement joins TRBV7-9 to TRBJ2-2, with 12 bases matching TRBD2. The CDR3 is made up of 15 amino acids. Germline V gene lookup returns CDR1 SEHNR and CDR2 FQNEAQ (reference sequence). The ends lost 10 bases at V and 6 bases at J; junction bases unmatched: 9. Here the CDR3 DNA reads TGTGCCATCAACAGACTAGCGGGAGAACCCGGGGAGCTGTTTTTT. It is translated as CAINRLAGEPGELFF. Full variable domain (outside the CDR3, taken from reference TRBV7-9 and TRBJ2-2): DTGVSQNPRHKITKRGQNVTFRCDPISEHNRLYWYRQTLGQGPEFLTYFQNEAQLEKSRLLSDRFSAERPKGSFSTLEIQRTEQGDSAMYLCAINRLAGEPGELFFGEGSRLTVL.

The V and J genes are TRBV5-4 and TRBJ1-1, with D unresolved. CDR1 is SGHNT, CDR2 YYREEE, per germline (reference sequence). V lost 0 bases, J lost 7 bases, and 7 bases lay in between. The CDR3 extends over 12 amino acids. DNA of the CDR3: TGTGCCAGCAGCTTGGATTCTCGTGAAGCTTTCTTT. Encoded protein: CASSLDSREAFF.